This T cell receptor (beta chain) was observed in a study of early T cells in non-severe SARS-CoV-2 infection. Overall study context: Sequencing used unsorted whole-blood bulk RNA, so chains lack pairing.

General study results and limits: Lookups in VDJdb leaned toward anti-spike CD8 responses and missed private and CD4 specificities.

Trimming took 3 bases from V and 5 from J; bases not matched to a gene: 6. The CDR3 totals 15 residues. Germline values: CDR1 SGHVS, CDR2 FNYEAQ. This clonotype was recorded at least ten times. Its antigen is not identified. Attached unique molecular identifiers marked individual cDNA molecules. TCRdb reanalysed the 5' RACE reads using MiXCR and keeps one entry per CDR3 protein. The sample contains approximately 38,000 distinct CDR3 sequences, over 4% of which appear only once. V is TRBV7-6 and J is TRBJ2-1, with TRBD2 identical over 8 bases. The sequence was collected from an adult who was a healthcare worker with PCR-confirmed SARS-CoV-2 infection or an uninfected control (not recorded which). Input material: whole blood. CDR3 amino acids: CASSFSSGGHNEQFF. CDR3 in DNA: TGTGCCAGCAGCTTCTCGAGCGGGGGCCACAATGAGCAGTTCTTC.